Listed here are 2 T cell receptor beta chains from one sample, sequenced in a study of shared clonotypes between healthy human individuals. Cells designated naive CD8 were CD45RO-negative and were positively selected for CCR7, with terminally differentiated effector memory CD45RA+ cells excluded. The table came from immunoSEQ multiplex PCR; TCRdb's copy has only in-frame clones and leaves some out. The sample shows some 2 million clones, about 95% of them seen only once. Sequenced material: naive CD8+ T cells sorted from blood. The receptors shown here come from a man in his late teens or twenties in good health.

The CDR3 sequence: CASSVEMANTEAFF. In DNA, the CDR3 is TGTGCCAGCAGCGTAGAGATGGCTAACACTGAAGCTTTCTTT. This chain links TRBV9 with TRBJ1-1; D gene ambiguous. The V end was cut by 0 bases, the J end by 2 bases, with 8 bases between. The CDR3 has 14 residues. Looked up from germline, CDR1 is SGDLS and CDR2 is YYNGEE.

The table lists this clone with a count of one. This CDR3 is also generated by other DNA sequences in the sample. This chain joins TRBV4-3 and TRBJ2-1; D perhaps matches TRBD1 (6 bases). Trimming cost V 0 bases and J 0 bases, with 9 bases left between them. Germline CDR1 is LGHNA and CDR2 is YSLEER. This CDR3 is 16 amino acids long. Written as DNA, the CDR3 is TGCGCCAGCAGCCAAGATAGGGGGAGCTCCTACAATGAGCAGTTCTTC. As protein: CASSQDRGSSYNEQFF.